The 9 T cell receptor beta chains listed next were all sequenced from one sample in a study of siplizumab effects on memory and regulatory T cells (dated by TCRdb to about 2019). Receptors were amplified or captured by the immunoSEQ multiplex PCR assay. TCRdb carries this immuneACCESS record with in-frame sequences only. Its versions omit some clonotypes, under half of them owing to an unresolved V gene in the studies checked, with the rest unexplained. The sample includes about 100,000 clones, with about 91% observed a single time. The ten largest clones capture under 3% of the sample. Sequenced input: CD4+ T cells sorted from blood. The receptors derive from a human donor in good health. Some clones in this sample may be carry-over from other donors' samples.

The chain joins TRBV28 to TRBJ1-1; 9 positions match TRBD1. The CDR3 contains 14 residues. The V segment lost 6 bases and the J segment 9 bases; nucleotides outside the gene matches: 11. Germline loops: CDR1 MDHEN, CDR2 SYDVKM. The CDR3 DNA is TGTGCCAGCAGCGCACCCGGGACAGGGAGGAAAGCTTTCTTT. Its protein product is CASSAPGTGRKAFF. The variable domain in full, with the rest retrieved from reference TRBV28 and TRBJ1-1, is DVKVTQSSRYLVKRTGEKVFLECVQDMDHENMFWYRQDPGLGLRLIYFSYDVKMKEKGDIPEGYSVSREKKERFSLILESASTNQTSMYLCASSAPGTGRKAFFGQGTRLTVV.

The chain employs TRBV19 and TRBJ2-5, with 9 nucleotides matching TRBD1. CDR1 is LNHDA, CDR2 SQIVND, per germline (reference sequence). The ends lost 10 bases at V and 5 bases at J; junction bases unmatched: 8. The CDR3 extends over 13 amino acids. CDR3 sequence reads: CATRDREWETQYF. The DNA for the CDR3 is TGTGCCACTAGGGACAGGGAGTGGGAGACCCAGTACTTC.

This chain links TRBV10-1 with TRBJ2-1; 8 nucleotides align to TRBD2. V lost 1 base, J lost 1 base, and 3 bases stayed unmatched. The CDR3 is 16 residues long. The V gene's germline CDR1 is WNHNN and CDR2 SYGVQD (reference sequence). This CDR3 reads CASSEFAGGSYNEQFF. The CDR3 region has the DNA TGCGCCAGCAGTGAGTTTGCGGGAGGTTCCTACAATGAGCAGTTCTTC.

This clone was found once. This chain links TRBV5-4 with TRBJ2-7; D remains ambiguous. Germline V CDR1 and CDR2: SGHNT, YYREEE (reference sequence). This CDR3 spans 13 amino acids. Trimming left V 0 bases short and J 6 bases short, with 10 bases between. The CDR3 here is CASSLATMGEQYF. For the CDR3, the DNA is TGTGCCAGCAGCTTGGCCACCATGGGCGAGCAGTACTTC.

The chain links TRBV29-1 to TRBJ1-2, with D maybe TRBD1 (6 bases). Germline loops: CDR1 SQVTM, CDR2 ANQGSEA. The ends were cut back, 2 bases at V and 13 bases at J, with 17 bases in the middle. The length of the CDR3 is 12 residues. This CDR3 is CSVEIGTIDFTF. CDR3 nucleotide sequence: TGCAGCGTTGAAATCGGGACAATTGATTTCACCTTC. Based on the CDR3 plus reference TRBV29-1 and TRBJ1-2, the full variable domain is SAVISQKPSRDICQRGTSLTIQCQVDSQVTMMFWYRQQPGQSLTLIATANQGSEATYESGFVIDKFPISRPNLTFSTLTVSNMSPEDSSIYLCSVEIGTIDFTFGSGTRLTVV.

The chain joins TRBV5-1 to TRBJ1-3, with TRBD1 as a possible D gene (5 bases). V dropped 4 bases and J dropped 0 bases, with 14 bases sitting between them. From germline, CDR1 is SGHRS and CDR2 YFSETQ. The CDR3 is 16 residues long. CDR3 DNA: TGCGCCAGCAGCAGAGTCGACAGCCTCTCTGGAAACACCATATATTTT. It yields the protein CASSRVDSLSGNTIYF.

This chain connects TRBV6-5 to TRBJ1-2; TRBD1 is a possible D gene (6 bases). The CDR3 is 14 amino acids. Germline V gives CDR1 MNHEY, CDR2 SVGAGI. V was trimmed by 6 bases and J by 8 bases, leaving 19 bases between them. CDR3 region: CASRSRQGHEGYTF. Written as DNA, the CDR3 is TGTGCCAGCAGATCCCGTCAGGGACATGAGGGCTACACCTTC.

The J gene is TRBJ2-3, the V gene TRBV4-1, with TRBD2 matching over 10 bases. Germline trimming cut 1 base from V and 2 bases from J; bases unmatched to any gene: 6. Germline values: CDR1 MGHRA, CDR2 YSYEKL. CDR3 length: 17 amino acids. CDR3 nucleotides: TGCGCCAGCAGCCAAGGGCTTAGCGGGGGGAACACAGATACGCAGTATTTT. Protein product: CASSQGLSGGNTDTQYF.

The CDR3 sequence: CASSQDGTSGPQETQYF. CDR3 sequence (DNA): TGTGCCAGCAGCCAAGATGGGACTAGCGGGCCCCAAGAGACCCAGTACTTC. The V gene is TRBV4-2, the J gene TRBJ2-5; 12 bases agree with TRBD2. Germline V gene data show CDR1 as LGHNA and CDR2 as YNFKEQ. V was pared by 0 bases and J by 1 base, with 3 bases of the junction left unmatched. The CDR3 is 17 residues long.